The source of this T cell receptor beta chain is a study of beta chain features in type 1 diabetes. Study findings and constraints: Insertion counts at VDJ junctions were lower in type 1 diabetes patients, who also showed more deletions there. It was not settled here whether HLA type affects TCRB rearrangement. A closer apparent resemblance between naive, central memory and Treg TCRB repertoires was seen in patients than in healthy donors. Researchers report that Type 1 diabetes patients had moderately but significantly shorter TCRB CDR3s across all four CD4+ subsets.

Comments on this clone: As yet, its antigen is unknown.

Every bit of the isolated RNA underwent reverse transcription, so sequencing read expressed TCRB transcripts. Sequencing used immunoSEQ multiplex PCR; TCRdb keeps in-frame clones, though not all of them. The sample contains roughly 400,000 clones, over 8.5% of which appear only once. From germline, CDR1 is LNHDA and CDR2 SQIVND (reference sequence). The ends were cut back, 7 bases at V and 11 bases at J, with 17 bases in the middle. The CDR3 has 12 amino acids. The source is a man aged 30 to 45 with type 1 diabetes. The sequenced material came from central memory CD4+ T cells from blood. The chain uses TRBV19 and TRBJ1-1; tentative D call: TRBD1 (5 bases). The chain's CDR3 is CASIGAGRKAFF. CDR3 sequence (DNA): TGTGCCAGTATAGGGGCAGGGCGAAAGGCTTTCTTT.